Sequencing of this TCR beta chain was carried out in a study of human T cells and chemical hapten exposure. TCRdb re-derived calls from the RACE reads in MiXCR, one entry per CDR3 protein. The repertoire has around 92,000 distinct CDR3 sequences, 11% of them found once; the top ten carry under 3.5%. Trimming took 6 bases from V and 8 from J, leaving 12 bases between them. The CDR3 length is 12 residues. Regarding time point: pre-sensitization, week 0. Treatment here: therapeutic diphenylcyclopropenone sensitization with weekly scalp DPC. At every patch-test visit, blood was drawn before the patch test was applied. This clonotype has at least ten counts.

The V gene is TRBV12-3 or TRBV12-4, the J gene TRBJ2-3; the D is unclear. Sequencing used whole blood, obtained in connection with sensitization to the hapten diphenylcyclopropenone (DPC). The sequence was obtained from a woman aged 55-69 years with alopecia areata. Some clones in this sample may be carry-over from other donors' samples. In DNA form, the CDR3 reads TGTGCCAGCAGAGACAACCACGGTACGCAGTATTTT. Its translation is CASRDNHGTQYF.